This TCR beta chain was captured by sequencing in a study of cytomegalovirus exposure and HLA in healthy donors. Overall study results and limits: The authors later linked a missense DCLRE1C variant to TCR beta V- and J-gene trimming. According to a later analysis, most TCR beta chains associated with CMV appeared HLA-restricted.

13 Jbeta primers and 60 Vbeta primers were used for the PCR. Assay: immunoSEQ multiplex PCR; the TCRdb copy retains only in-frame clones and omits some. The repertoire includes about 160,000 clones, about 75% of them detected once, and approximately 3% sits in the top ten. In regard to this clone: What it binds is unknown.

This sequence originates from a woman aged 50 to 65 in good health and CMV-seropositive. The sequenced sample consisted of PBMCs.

For the CDR3, the DNA is TGCGCCAGCAGCCAAGAATGGGGGGGGTACGAGCAGTACTTC. Translation gives CASSQEWGGYEQYF. V usage is TRBV4-1 and J usage is TRBJ2-5; 7 nucleotides match TRBD2. The end of the DNA is better explained by TRBJ2-7, so the J call may be wrong. The length of the CDR3 is 14 residues. Germline CDR1 MGHRA, CDR2 YSYEKL.